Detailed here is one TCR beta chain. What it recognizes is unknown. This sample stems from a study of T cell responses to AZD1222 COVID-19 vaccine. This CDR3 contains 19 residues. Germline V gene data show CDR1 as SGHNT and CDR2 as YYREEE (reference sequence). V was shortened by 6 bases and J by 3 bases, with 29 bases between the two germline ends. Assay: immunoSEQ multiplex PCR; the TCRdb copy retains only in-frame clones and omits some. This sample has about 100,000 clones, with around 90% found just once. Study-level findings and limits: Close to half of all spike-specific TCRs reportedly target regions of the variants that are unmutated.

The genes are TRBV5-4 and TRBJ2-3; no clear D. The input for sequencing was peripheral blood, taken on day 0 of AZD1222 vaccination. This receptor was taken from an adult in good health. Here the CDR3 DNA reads TGTGCCAGCACCGCGGACCGCCCGTTTTTTATTGGATTAACAGATACGCAGTATTTT. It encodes CASTADRPFFIGLTDTQYF.